This is a list of T cell receptor beta chains from one sample in a study of blood T cell repertoires in COVID-19. Sequencing used immunoSEQ multiplex PCR; TCRdb keeps in-frame clones, though not all of them. Of around 220,000 clones listed, under 85% are singletons. The source material was peripheral blood. These receptor sequences come from a woman aged 80 or over with COVID-19, enrolled during active disease. Each CDR3 is given with its conserved first and last residue. Fields, in order: V gene, clone size, D gene, J gene, CDR3 DNA, CDR3 protein. D genes are given only for firm matches. Not every row has a clone size; where given, it reads once, few, many or a size class.

TRBV2	once	TRBD1	TRBJ1-5	TGTGCCAGCAGTCGGGACAGACTTAGCAATCAGCCCCAGCATTTT	CASSRDRLSNQPQHF
TRBV7-9	NA	TRBD2	TRBJ2-2	TGTGCCCACACGACTAGCGGGGGGCCGACCACCGGGGAGCTGTTTTTT	CAHTTSGGPTTGELFF
TRBV7-9	NA	TRBD1	TRBJ1-3	TGTGCCAGCACCGCACAGACAGGGTCTGGAAACACCATATATTTT	CASTAQTGSGNTIYF
TRBV5-3	NA	TRBD2	TRBJ2-3	TGTGCCTCCCGGTTAGCGGGAGGGCCGGGGGCAGATACGCAGTATTTT	CASRLAGGPGADTQYF
TRBV20-1	NA	NA	TRBJ2-7	TGCAGTGCTAGTGGGAGCTCCTACGAGCAGTACTTC	CSASGSSYEQYF
TRBV20-1	NA	NA	TRBJ1-2	TGCAGTACCGACACTAACTATGGCTACACCTTC	CSTDTNYGYTF
TRBV5-1	NA	NA	TRBJ1-4	TGCGCCAGCTCTGACAAACCGGGAAACCACCGGGAAAAACTGTTTTTT	CASSDKPGNHREKLFF
TRBV7-9	NA	TRBD2	TRBJ2-3	TGTGCCAGCAGCCCTACTAGCGGGAGGACAGATACGCAGTATTTT	CASSPTSGRTDTQYF
TRBV25-1	NA	NA	TRBJ1-2	TGTGCCAGCAGTGCCGGGAACGGGCGGGTCGTGTATGGCTACACCTTC	CASSAGNGRVVYGYTF
TRBV7-6	few	TRBD2	TRBJ2-3	TGTGCCAGCAACAACAGGACTAGCGGGAGGGGGGGTACGCAGTATTTT	CASNNRTSGRGGTQYF
TRBV19	NA	TRBD1	TRBJ1-2	TGTGCCAGTAGTATTCCCTTGGACAGGGATGGCTACACCTTC	CASSIPLDRDGYTF
TRBV28	NA	NA	TRBJ2-5	TGTGCCAGCAGTGGGGGGGGCTGGGAGACCCAGTACTTC	CASSGGGWETQYF
TRBV18	NA	TRBD1	TRBJ2-7	TGTGCCACCGGACAGGGGGCATCCTACGAGCAGTACTTC	CATGQGASYEQYF
TRBV5-5	few	NA	TRBJ2-5	TGTGCCAGCAGCCTCGGTGGCAGGGGAGAGACCCAGTACTTC	CASSLGGRGETQYF
TRBV28	NA	NA	TRBJ2-7	TGTGCCAGCAGTTTAAGGGGAAACTCCTACGAGCAGTACTTC	CASSLRGNSYEQYF
TRBV14	NA	TRBD2	TRBJ2-2	TGTGCCAGCAGCCCCCGACTAGCGGCCACCGGGGAGCTGTTTTTT	CASSPRLAATGELFF
TRBV6-2/TRBV6-3	few	TRBD2	TRBJ2-7	TGTGCCAGCAGTTCCTCGACTAGCGGGGGTGAATTC	CASSSSTSGGEF
TRBV19	NA	NA	TRBJ2-1	TGTGCCAGTAGTAATCTCCAGGGATTCGATGAGCAGTTCTTC	CASSNLQGFDEQFF
TRBV5-1	NA	NA	TRBJ1-3	TGCGCCAGCAGCCCGGGACTGGCCTCTGGAAACACCATATATTTT	CASSPGLASGNTIYF
TRBV7-3	NA	TRBD2	TRBJ2-1	TGTGCCAGCAGCTCCCCCAACGGACTAGCGAGGGAGCAGTTCTTC	CASSSPNGLAREQFF
TRBV15	once	NA	TRBJ2-3	TGTGCCACCAGCAGAGATCGAGGTACGCAGTATTTT	CATSRDRGTQYF
TRBV5-1	once	NA	TRBJ2-7	TGCGCCAGCAGACTAGACCCCTCCATGGGGCAGTACTTC	CASRLDPSMGQYF
TRBV19	NA	NA	TRBJ1-3	TGTGCCAGTAGTATCACAGGGAGCCTCTCTGGAAACACCATATATTTT	CASSITGSLSGNTIYF
TRBV5-1	few	NA	TRBJ1-1	TGCGCCAGCAGCTTCGAGCCAAACACTGAAGCTTTCTTT	CASSFEPNTEAFF
TRBV12-5	NA	NA	TRBJ1-5	TGTGCTAGTGGTTTGGTACGTGGAGGTGGCAATCAGCCCCAGCATTTT	CASGLVRGGGNQPQHF
TRBV6-5	NA	TRBD2	TRBJ2-5	TGTGCCAGCAATCCCGGACTAGCGGGAGAGACCCAGTACTTC	CASNPGLAGETQYF
TRBV5-1	NA	NA	TRBJ2-2	TGCGCCAGCAGCTTGACCCGACAGCCGAACACCGGGGAGCTGTTTTTT	CASSLTRQPNTGELFF
TRBV3-1/TRBV3-2	NA	NA	TRBJ2-7	TGTGCCAGCAGCCAAGATAGTAACAGGGCAGGATACGAGCAGTACTTC	CASSQDSNRAGYEQYF
TRBV4-1	NA	NA	TRBJ2-7	TGCGCCAGCAGCCCGGCGAGGATATTGGACGAGCAGTACTTC	CASSPARILDEQYF
TRBV5-1	NA	TRBD1	TRBJ1-5	TGCGCCAGCAGCCTGGGACAGGGCGGGCAGCCCCAGCATTTT	CASSLGQGGQPQHF
TRBV6-5	NA	NA	TRBJ1-6	TGTGCCAGCAGTTTTCGGGAACTGGTAGATTCACCCCTCCACTTT	CASSFRELVDSPLHF
TRBV7-9	few	NA	TRBJ1-5	TGTGCCAGCAGCTTAGACAACCAGCCCCAGCATTTT	CASSLDNQPQHF
TRBV5-1	NA	TRBD1	TRBJ1-1	TGCGCCAGCAGTACACCAGGGGGCCTGAACACTGAAGCTTTCTTT	CASSTPGGLNTEAFF
TRBV28	once	TRBD1	TRBJ1-4	TGTGCCAGCCGGACAGGGAAAATAGGGATATCGGAAAAACTGTTTTTT	CASRTGKIGISEKLFF
TRBV4-1	NA	TRBD1	TRBJ2-7	TGCGCCAGCAGCCAATACAGGGGGTCCTCCTACGAGCAGTACTTC	CASSQYRGSSYEQYF
TRBV2	NA	NA	TRBJ1-4	TGTGCCAGCACCCGGAGTCCCCCCGCAACTAATGAAAAACTGTTTTTT	CASTRSPPATNEKLFF
TRBV19	NA	TRBD1	TRBJ1-2	TGTGCCAGCCGACCGGGACAGGGGGCAACTAACTATGGCTACACCTTC	CASRPGQGATNYGYTF
TRBV9	NA	NA	TRBJ1-1	TGTGCCAGCAGCGGGAGGGCGGCCCCGGACACTGAAGCTTTCTTT	CASSGRAAPDTEAFF
TRBV28	once	TRBD1	TRBJ1-2	TGTGCCAGCAGAAGTACACAGGGGTTCTATGGCTACACCTTC	CASRSTQGFYGYTF
TRBV7-8	NA	NA	TRBJ2-2	TGTGCCAGCAGCCTCCCGGGGGCCGGGGAGCTGTTTTTT	CASSLPGAGELFF
TRBV5-1	NA	NA	TRBJ1-6	TGCGCCAGCAGCTTGTCTCCGGGATTTAATAATTCACCCCTCCACTTT	CASSLSPGFNNSPLHF
TRBV10-1	once	TRBD2	TRBJ2-1	TGCGCCAGCAGCCCGGGGACTAGCGGGCCCTACAATGAGCAGTTCTTC	CASSPGTSGPYNEQFF